The 5 T cell receptor beta chains given below trace back to one sample, sequenced in a study of graft-versus-host responses after intestinal transplantation. Method: immunoSEQ multiplex PCR; TCRdb's copy keeps in-frame clones and lacks some. The sample records about 85,000 clones, 91% being singletons. No antigen has been identified for these receptors. The sample here was unstimulated CD8+ T cells sorted from spleen or lymph node cells, taken before transplant. All receptors derive from a human donor who was the organ donor for an intestinal transplant.

This clone was detected once. The chain combines TRBV27 with TRBJ2-1; D is undetermined. Trimming removed 1 base from V and 0 bases from J, with 7 bases in between. The CDR3 is 15 residues long. Per the germline V gene, CDR1 is MNHEY and CDR2 is SMNVEV (reference sequence). CDR3 coding DNA: TGTGCCAGCAGTTTATTCGGCAGCTCCTACAATGAGCAGTTCTTC. It encodes CASSLFGSSYNEQFF.

The chain couples TRBV5-4 to TRBJ2-1, with 14 positions matching TRBD2. Germline V gene data show CDR1 as SGHNT and CDR2 as YYREEE (reference sequence). Unmatched junction bases numbered 12, after V lost 3 bases and J lost 4 bases. The CDR3 is made up of 19 amino acids. Here the CDR3 DNA reads TGTGCCAGCAGCTCCTGGATGCGACTAGCGGGAGGGTTTTACAATGAGCAGTTCTTC. It translates to CASSSWMRLAGGFYNEQFF.

The rearrangement uses TRBV7-2 and TRBJ2-7; D is possibly TRBD2 (5 bases). Per the germline V gene, CDR1 is SGHTA and CDR2 is FQGNSA. The CDR3 runs 14 residues. Trimming removed 0 bases from V and 2 bases from J, with 8 bases in between. Here the CDR3 DNA reads TGTGCCAGCAGCTTAGCGCTAGCAACCTACGAGCAGTACTTC. Translating it yields CASSLALATYEQYF.

The chain has TRBV25-1 and TRBJ1-1; D is undetermined. CDR3 length: 15 residues. CDR1 and CDR2 (germline): MGHDK, SYGVNS. Trimming shortened V by 3 bases and J by 1 base, and 12 bases separated the two germline ends. CDR3 sequence (DNA): TGTGCCAGCAGTGATAAACCCTCAGGGAACACTGAAGCTTTCTTT. Translation: CASSDKPSGNTEAFF. The full variable domain, completed using reference TRBV25-1 and TRBJ1-1, is EADIYQTPRYLVIGTGKKITLECSQTMGHDKMYWYQQDPGMELHLIHYSYGVNSTEKGDLSSESTVSRIRTEHFPLTLESARPSHTSQYLCASSDKPSGNTEAFFGQGTRLTVV.

The chain is built from TRBV5-1 and TRBJ2-5; D unclear. Germline V lookup: CDR1 SGHRS, CDR2 YFSETQ. Trimming shortened V by 6 bases and J by 6 bases, and 3 bases separated the two germline ends. The CDR3 extends over 9 amino acids. CDR3 sequence reads: CASKQTQYF. The CDR3 DNA sequence: TGCGCCAGCAAGCAGACCCAGTACTTC.